The clone carrying this T cell receptor beta chain was seen just once. Following extraction, RNA underwent reverse transcription to cDNA, which served as the sequencing template. This table comes from immunoSEQ multiplex PCR, and its TCRdb copy is limited to in-frame clones, with some not included. The sample has roughly 120,000 clones; about 61% are singletons. The CDR3 is 13 amino acids. Trimming shortened V by 5 bases and J by 5 bases, and 11 bases separated the two germline ends. Germline V CDR1 and CDR2: SGHAT, FQNNGV. The data stem from a study of CD8+ T cells in alopecia areata. Input material: CD4+ T cells sorted from blood. The J gene is TRBJ2-3, the V gene TRBV11-2; TRBD1 might be the D (6 bases). The source is a human donor in good health. CDR3 nucleotide sequence: TGTGCCAGCAGCATACCAGGGGTAGATACGCAGTATTTT. Its protein is CASSIPGVDTQYF.